This T cell receptor (beta chain) was sequenced during a study of control samples from healthy donors and cancer patients. This table comes from immunoSEQ multiplex PCR, and its TCRdb copy is limited to in-frame clones, with some not included. The sample contains some 410,000 clones, roughly 90% of which appear only once. Germline CDR1 and CDR2: SGHTA and FQGNSA. CDR3 size: 13 residues. Trimming cost V 1 base and J 7 bases, with 7 bases left between them. The chain joins TRBV7-2 to TRBJ1-4; no clear D. The material sequenced was PBMCs. This TCR was sampled from a man aged 35 to 55 with head and neck cancer. This chain's CDR3 is CASSLGPGEKLFF. For the CDR3, the DNA is TGTGCCAGCAGCTTAGGGCCTGGTGAAAAACTGTTTTTT.